This T cell receptor beta chain came from a study of cytomegalovirus exposure and HLA in healthy donors. On the study more broadly: A subsequent analysis stated that the 95 to 150 validation repertoires were run on the same platform as the roughly 670 first-cohort repertoires. General study findings and limits: Whilst most TCR sequences proved rare, a subset of public TCRs occurred across many donors. The study flagged some 180 TCR beta chains as cytomegalovirus-associated.

Comment on this clone: Its cognate antigen is unknown.

Separate from the approximately 700-subject first cohort was the 120-subject validation cohort, to which the donors belonged. V was clipped by 6 bases and J by 2 bases; unmatched bases: 12. CDR3 length: 16 amino acids. The germline gives CDR1 SGHDT, CDR2 YYEEEE. TCRdb's table, derived via immunoSEQ multiplex PCR, lists solely in-frame clones and lacks some. The sample yields about 190,000 clones, approximately 84% seen once. The sample consisted of PBMCs. This TCR was recovered from a young man in good health and CMV-seropositive. The chain links TRBV5-6 to TRBJ2-5; the match to TRBD2 covers 8 bases. In DNA, the CDR3 is TGTGCCAGCACCTATGGACTGTCGGGGGGGCAAGAGACCCAGTACTTC. Its protein is CASTYGLSGGQETQYF.